The TCR beta chain described here comes from a study of spatial heterogeneity in lung cancer (dated by TCRdb to about 2019). With respect to the entire study: Donors were some 78 patients with early-stage, untreated non-small cell lung cancer from the lung TRACERx cohort. Nonsynonymous mutation counts, determined by whole-exome sequencing of tumor tissue, were related to features of the TCR repertoire. Follow-up PBMC samples were sequenced whenever available, and the median time to follow-up was roughly 22 months after resection. Both alpha and beta chains were TCR-sequenced in samples taken at surgery, namely 220 tumor regions, around 64 matched nontumor lung samples and over 55 PBMC samples. Beta-chain transcripts were consistently detected in greater numbers than alpha-chain transcripts, which likely reflects a higher abundance of beta-chain transcripts. In the raw uncorrected reads, each unique combination of TCR and UMI appeared more than ten times on average. In non-small cell lung cancer, the study quantitatively compared TCR alpha and beta repertoires across several tumor regions, matched nontumor lung, and blood.

Summary of the overall study and its limitations: Ubiquitous expanded tumor TCRs were found in blood more often at tumor resection than at routine follow-up. Only 15 or so patients were included in the comparisons of baseline and follow-up blood repertoires. Additional single-cell paired TCR alpha and beta sequencing was considered necessary to confirm, at a functional level, the hypothesis that regional TCRs recognize regional mutations.

Libraries were built with 5' RACE. Sequenced on a NextSeq 500. In the TCR library protocol, a unique molecular identifier was attached to each TCR cDNA molecule so that PCR and sequencing errors could be corrected. Per the source publication's procedure: TCR identification, UMI-based error correction and CDR3 extraction were performed with Decombinator tools. TCRs above a frequency of 2 per 1,000, corresponding to the top 1% of the tumor frequency distribution, were defined as expanded. Renyi diversity was calculated using the R vegan package after each repertoire was subsampled 100 times to 5,000 TCRs. CDR3 similarity networks were built from amino acid triplet string-kernel similarity, connecting CDR3s with pairwise similarity above 0.82. In TCRdb, the public reads were trimmed at Q25 with fastp and aligned with MiXCR, with productive beta chains retained. For every CDR3 protein sequence, its rows merge into one entry that carries the most common genes and DNA. TCRdb, not the authors, supplied the V and J calls. The sample has roughly 120,000 distinct CDR3 sequences on record, 9% to 15% of them singletons. The ten largest account for 16% of the sample.

This sample's time point label indicates: blood at routine non-recurrence follow-up after resection. For TCR sequencing, whole RNA was extracted from tumor and nontumor lung tissue, or from cryopreserved PBMC samples, and no cell sorting was done. Only patients for whom sufficient RNA was available from at least two tumor regions were selected for TCR sequencing. V and J are truncated by 3 bases and 6 bases respectively, leaving an intervening sequence of 18 bases. CDR1 and CDR2, per the germline V gene, are MDHEN and SYDVKM. Counted from cysteine to phenylalanine, this CDR3 has 16 amino acids. Only CDR3 DNA is held: 48 bases, read in frame from base 1. This clonotype occurred a few times. It lacks a known antigen. No clone much larger than this one lies a single base away; base qualities are absent.

The starting material was PBMCs, obtained at follow-up. The chain is made from TRBV28 and TRBJ1-5; no confident D gene assignment can be made. The receptor's source is a male donor with early-stage non-small cell lung cancer. Here the CDR3 is given as CASSFQGHAGSQPQHF. The DNA is TGTGCCAGCAGTTTTCAAGGCCACGCCGGCAGTCAGCCCCAGCATTTT. When the CDR3 is completed using the reference TRBV28 and TRBJ1-5 genes on either side, the full variable domain is DVKVTQSSRYLVKRTGEKVFLECVQDMDHENMFWYRQDPGLGLRLIYFSYDVKMKEKGDIPEGYSVSREKKERFSLILESASTNQTSMYLCASSFQGHAGSQPQHFGDGTRLSIL.